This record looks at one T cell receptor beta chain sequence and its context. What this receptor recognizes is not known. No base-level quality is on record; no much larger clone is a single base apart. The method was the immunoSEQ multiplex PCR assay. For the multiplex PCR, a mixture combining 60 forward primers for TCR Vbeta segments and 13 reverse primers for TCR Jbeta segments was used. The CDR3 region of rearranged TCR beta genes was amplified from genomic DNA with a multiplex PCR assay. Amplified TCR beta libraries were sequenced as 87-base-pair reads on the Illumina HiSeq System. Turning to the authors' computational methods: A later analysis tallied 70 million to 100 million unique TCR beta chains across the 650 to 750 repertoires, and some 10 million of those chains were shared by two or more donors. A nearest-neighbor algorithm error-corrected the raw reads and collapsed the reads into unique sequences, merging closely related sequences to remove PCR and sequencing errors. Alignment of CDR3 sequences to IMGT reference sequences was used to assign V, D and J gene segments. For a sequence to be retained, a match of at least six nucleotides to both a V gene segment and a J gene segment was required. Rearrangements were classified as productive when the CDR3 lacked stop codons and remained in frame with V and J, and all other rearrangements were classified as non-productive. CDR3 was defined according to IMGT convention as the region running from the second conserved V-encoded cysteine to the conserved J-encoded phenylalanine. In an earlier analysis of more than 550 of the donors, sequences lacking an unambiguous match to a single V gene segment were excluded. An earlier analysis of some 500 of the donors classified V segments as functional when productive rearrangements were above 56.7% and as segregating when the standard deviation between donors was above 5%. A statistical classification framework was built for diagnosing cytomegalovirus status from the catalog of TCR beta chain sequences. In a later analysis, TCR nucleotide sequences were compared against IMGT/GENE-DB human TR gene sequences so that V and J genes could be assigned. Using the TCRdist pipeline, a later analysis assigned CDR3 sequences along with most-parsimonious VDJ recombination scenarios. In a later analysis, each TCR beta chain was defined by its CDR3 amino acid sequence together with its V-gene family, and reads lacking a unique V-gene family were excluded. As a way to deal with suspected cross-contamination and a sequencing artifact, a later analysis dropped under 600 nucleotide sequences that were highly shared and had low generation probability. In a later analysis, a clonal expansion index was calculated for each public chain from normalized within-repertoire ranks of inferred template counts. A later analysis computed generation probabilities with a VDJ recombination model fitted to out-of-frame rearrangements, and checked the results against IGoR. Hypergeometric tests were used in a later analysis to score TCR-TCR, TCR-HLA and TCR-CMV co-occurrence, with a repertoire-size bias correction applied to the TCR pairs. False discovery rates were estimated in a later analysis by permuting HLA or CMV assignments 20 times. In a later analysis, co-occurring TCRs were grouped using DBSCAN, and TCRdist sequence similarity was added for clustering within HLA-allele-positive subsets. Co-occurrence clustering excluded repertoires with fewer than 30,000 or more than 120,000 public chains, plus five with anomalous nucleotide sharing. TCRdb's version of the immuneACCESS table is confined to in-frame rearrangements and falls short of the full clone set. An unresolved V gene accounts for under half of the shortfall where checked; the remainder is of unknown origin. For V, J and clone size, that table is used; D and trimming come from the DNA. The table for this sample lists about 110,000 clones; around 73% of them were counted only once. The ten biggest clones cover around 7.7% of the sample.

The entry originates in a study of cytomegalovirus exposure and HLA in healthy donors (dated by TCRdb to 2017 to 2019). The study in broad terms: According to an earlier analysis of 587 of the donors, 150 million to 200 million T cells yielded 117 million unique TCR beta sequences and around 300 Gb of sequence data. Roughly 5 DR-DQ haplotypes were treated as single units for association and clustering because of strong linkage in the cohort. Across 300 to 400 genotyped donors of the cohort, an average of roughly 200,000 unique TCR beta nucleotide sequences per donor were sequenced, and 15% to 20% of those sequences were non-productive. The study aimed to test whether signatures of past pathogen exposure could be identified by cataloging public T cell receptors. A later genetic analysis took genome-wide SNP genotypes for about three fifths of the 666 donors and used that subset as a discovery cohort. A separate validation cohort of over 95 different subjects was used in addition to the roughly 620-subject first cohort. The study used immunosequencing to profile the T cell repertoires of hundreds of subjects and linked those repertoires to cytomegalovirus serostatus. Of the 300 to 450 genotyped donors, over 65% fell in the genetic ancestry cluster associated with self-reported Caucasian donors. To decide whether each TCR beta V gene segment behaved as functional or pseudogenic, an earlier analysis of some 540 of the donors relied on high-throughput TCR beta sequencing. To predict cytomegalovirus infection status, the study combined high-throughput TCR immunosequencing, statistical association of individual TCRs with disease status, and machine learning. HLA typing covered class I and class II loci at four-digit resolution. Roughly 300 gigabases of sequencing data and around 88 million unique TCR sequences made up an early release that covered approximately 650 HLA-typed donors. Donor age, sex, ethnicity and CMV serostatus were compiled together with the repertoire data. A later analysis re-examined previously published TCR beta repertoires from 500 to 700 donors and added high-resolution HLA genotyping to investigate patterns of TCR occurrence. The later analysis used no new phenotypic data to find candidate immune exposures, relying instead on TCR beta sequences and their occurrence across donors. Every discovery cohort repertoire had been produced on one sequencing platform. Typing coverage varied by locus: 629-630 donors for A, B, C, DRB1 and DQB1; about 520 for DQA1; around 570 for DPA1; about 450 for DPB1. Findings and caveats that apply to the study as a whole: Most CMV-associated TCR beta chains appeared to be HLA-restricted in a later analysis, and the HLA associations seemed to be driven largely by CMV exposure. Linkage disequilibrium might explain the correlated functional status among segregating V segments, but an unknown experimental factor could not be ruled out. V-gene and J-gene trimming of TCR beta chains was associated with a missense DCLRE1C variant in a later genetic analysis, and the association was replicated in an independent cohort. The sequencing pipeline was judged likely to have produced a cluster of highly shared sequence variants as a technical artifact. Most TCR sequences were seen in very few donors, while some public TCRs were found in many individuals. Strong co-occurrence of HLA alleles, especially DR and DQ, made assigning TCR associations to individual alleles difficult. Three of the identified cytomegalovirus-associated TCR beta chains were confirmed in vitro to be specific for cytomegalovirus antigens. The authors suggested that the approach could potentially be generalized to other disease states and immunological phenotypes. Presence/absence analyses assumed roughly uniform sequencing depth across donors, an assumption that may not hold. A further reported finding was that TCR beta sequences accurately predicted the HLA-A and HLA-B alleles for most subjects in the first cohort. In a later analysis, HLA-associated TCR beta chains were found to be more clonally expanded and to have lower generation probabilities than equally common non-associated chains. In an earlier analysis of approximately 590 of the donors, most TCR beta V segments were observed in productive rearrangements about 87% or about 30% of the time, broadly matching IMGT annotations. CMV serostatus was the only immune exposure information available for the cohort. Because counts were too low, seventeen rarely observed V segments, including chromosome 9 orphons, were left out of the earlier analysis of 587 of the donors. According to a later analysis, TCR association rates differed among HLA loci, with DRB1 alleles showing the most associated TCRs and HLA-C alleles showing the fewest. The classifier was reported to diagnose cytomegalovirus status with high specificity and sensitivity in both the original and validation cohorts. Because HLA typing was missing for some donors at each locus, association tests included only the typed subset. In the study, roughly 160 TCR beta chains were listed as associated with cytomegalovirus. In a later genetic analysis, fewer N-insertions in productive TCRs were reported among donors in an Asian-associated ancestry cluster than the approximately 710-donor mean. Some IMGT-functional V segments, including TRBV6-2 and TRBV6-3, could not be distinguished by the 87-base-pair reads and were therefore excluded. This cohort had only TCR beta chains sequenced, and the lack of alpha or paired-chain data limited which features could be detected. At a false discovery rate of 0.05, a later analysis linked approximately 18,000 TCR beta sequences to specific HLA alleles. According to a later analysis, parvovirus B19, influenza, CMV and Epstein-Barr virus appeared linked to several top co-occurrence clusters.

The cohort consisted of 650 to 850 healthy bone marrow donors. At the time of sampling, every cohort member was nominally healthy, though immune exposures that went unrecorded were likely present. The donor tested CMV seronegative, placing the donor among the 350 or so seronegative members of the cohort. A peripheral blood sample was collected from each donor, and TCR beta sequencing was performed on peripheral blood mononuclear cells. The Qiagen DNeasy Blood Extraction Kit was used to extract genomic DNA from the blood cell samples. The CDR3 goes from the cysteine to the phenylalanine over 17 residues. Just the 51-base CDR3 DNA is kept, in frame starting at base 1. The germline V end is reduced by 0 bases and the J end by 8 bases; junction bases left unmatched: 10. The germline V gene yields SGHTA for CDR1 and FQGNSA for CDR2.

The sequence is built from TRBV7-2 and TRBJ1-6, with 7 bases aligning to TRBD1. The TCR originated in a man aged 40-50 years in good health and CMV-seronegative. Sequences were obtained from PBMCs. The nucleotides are TGTGCCAGCAGCTTAGCGATTTTGAGAGGGGGCGATTCACCCCTCCACTTT. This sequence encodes CASSLAILRGGDSPLHF.